The 11 T cell receptor beta chains listed next were all sequenced from one sample in a study of OX40 agonist ivuxolimab in advanced cancers. Repertoires were generated with immunoSEQ multiplex PCR, while TCRdb's copy carries only in-frame clones and drops some. The sample holds about 78,000 clones, approximately 88% seen once. The sample was CD4+ or CD8+ T cells sorted from blood, taken in a trial of the OX40 agonist ivuxolimab. These receptors were collected from an adult with an advanced solid tumor such as melanoma, head and neck, liver or kidney cancer.

V and J are TRBV5-5 and TRBJ2-1; 10 positions match TRBD2. Trimming at V came to 5 bases and at J to 9 bases, leaving 5 bases not matched to a gene. The germline CDR1 and CDR2 sequences are SGHKS and YYEKEE (reference sequence). The CDR3 extends over 13 amino acids. The CDR3 loop reads CASSHTSGVEQFF. For the CDR3, the DNA is TGTGCCAGCAGTCACACTAGCGGGGTTGAGCAGTTCTTC.

This clone showed up just a few times. The CDR3 protein is CASSLGGSTDTQYF. In nucleotides, the CDR3 is TGTGCCAGCAGCTTGGGCGGGAGCACAGATACGCAGTATTTT. This chain joins TRBV5-4 and TRBJ2-3; maybe TRBD2 (5 bases). The V gene's germline CDR1 is SGHNT and CDR2 YYREEE (reference sequence). Trimming pared 0 bases from V and 0 bases from J, leaving 5 bases between. CDR3 length: 14 residues.

The chain joins TRBV10-2 to TRBJ1-5; TRBD1 is a possible D gene (5 bases). Trimming pared 5 bases from V and 0 bases from J, leaving 11 bases between. Germline lookup yields CDR1 WSHSY and CDR2 SAAADI. This CDR3 spans 15 amino acids. CDR3 amino acids: CASSWAGDSNQPQHF. Here the CDR3 DNA reads TGCGCCAGCAGTTGGGCGGGGGATAGCAATCAGCCCCAGCATTTT.

The rearrangement links TRBV18 to TRBJ1-6; tentative D call: TRBD1 (6 bases). From germline, CDR1 is KGHSH and CDR2 LQKENI. The CDR3 has 13 amino acids. V was pared by 3 bases and J by 12 bases, with 12 bases between. The DNA for the CDR3 is TGTGCCAGCTCACCTTCCAGGGGAGAACCCCTCCACTTT. Translation: CASSPSRGEPLHF. The variable domain in full, with the rest retrieved from reference TRBV18 and TRBJ1-6, is NAGVMQNPRHLVRRRGQEARLRCSPMKGHSHVYWYRQLPEEGLKFMVYLQKENIIDESGMPKERFSAEFPKEGPSILRIQQVVRGDSAAYFCASSPSRGEPLHFGNGTRLTVT.

This clone was detected only once. This chain connects TRBV5-1 to TRBJ2-7; D is possibly TRBD1 (6 bases). Trimming pared 4 bases from V and 0 bases from J, leaving 11 bases between. Germline V gene sequence: CDR1 SGHRS, CDR2 YFSETQ. The CDR3 length is 14 residues. CDR3 DNA sequence: TGCGCCAGCAGCATGGACAGAACCTCCTACGAGCAGTACTTC. Protein: CASSMDRTSYEQYF.

This chain connects TRBV28 to TRBJ1-2, with 12 bases aligning to TRBD1. CDR3 length: 15 amino acids. Germline trimming cut 6 bases from V and 7 bases from J; bases unmatched to any gene: 9. Germline CDR1 and CDR2: MDHEN and SYDVKM. CDR3 residues: CASRSSGTGGRGYTF. In DNA, the CDR3 is TGTGCCAGCAGATCGAGTGGGACAGGGGGCCGTGGCTACACCTTC.

There are a few counts of this clone. V is TRBV7-8 and J is TRBJ1-1, with D uncertain. This CDR3 spans 14 amino acids. CDR1 is SGHVS and CDR2 is FQNEAQ in the germline V gene. V was clipped by 4 bases and J by 0 bases, with 9 bases between them. CDR3 amino acids: CASSSAGVNTEAFF. CDR3 nucleotides: TGTGCCAGCAGCTCCGCAGGTGTGAACACTGAAGCTTTCTTT.

CDR3 DNA: TGCGCCAGCAGCCAAGATCCCTCCCGGGCGGGAGCCACCGGGGAGCTGTTTTTT. Translated: CASSQDPSRAGATGELFF. This sequence joins TRBV4-3 and TRBJ2-2, with 7 bases fitting TRBD2. CDR1 and CDR2 (germline): LGHNA, YSLEER. Trimming at V came to 0 bases and at J to 4 bases, leaving 11 bases not matched to a gene. This CDR3 has 18 amino acids.

This clone showed up just a few times. The rearrangement uses TRBV1 and TRBJ1-5; no check of the table's D call, TRBD1, against the DNA was made. TRBV1 is marked as a pseudogene. The CDR3 sequence is 14 residues long. The CDR3 here is CTSSQGQGNQPQHF. Written as DNA, the CDR3 is TGCACCAGCAGCCAAGGACAGGGGAATCAGCCCCAGCATTTT.

This clone was counted once. This sequence joins TRBV7-2 and TRBJ1-2, with a possible D match to TRBD1 (6 bases). This CDR3 region has 14 residues. The germline V gene has CDR1 SGHTA and CDR2 FQGNSA. The V gene lost 7 bases and the J gene lost 8 bases, with 20 bases spanning the gap. Written as DNA, the CDR3 is TGTGCCAGCAACAGCGCCAGGGGTAACTTGGGCTACACCTTC. This sequence encodes CASNSARGNLGYTF.

This clone turned up a few times. The chain uses TRBV20-1 and TRBJ2-1; a weak D match, TRBD2 (5 bases). The CDR3 length is 11 residues. The V end was cut by 6 bases, the J end by 12 bases, with 15 bases between. Looked up from germline, CDR1 is DFQATT and CDR2 is SNEGSKA (reference sequence). The CDR3 here is CSALRLGRQFF. As DNA, the CDR3 is TGCAGTGCCCTCCGATTAGGGAGGCAGTTCTTC.